This T cell receptor beta chain emerged from a study of T cell responses to AZD1222 COVID-19 vaccine (dated by TCRdb to the early 2020s). Notes on the research overall: Because spike-specific TCR depth and breadth did not differ between the two schedules, AZD1222 recipients who got a second dose at roughly 4 weeks were pooled with those who got a second dose at roughly 12 weeks. Enrollment into the trials was organized by age into subgroups of 18-55, 56-69 and 70-plus years, and those subgroups contained approximately 150, 30 and 60 TCR-sequenced participants, respectively. TCR sequencing was performed for roughly 240 trial participants, of whom roughly 200 were given two doses of AZD1222 and around 25 were given two doses of MenACWY control vaccine. The full study reports these points: After two AZD1222 doses, spike-specific TCR breadth and depth were significantly higher than at day 0 and than in MenACWY recipients. The vaccine-associated CD4 TCRs covered the entire spike protein, and the dominant responses fell in regions 160-218 and 743-854. Conclusions about previously exposed vaccinees were limited because only a handful of AZD1222 recipients were SARS-CoV-2 seropositive at baseline. Reportedly, almost half of the unique spike-specific TCRs recognized epitopes lying outside the regions that are mutated in the B.1.351 and B.1.1.7 variants. Participants were mostly white British, with more females than males. The authors suggested clonal diversity may have been underestimated. In the small 56-69-year group, the increase in depth fell short of significance, most likely because of low power. No day 14 peak-response samples were available, so repertoires were characterized only after the peak T cell response.

This specimen's time point label, per the study, means: baseline before first vaccination. The vaccinee samples were drawn from two UK trials, COV001 and COV002, one of which was a single-blind randomized controlled phase 2/3 trial testing AZD1222 (ChAdOx1 nCoV-19) in healthy adults. For TCRbeta chain sequencing, PBMC samples were collected from trial participants at day 0 and at day 28 after the second dose. As to this clone: Its specific antigen is unknown. No clone much larger than this one lies a single base away; base qualities are absent.

The CDR3 regions of human TCRbeta chains were analyzed by immunosequencing. The paper's processing steps were these. TCRs in the repertoires were matched against a reference library of SARS-CoV-2-specific TCRs that had been generated with the MIRA antigen-specificity platform. Breadth meant the fraction of unique TCRs that were SARS-CoV-2-associated, whereas depth meant the fraction of total T cells that were SARS-CoV-2-associated. Using the MIRA data, each spike-specific TCR was mapped to the spike region that the TCR reacts to and placed in a CD4 or CD8 class. Log10-transformed breadth and depth values were compared by one-way ANOVA with Sidak's multiple comparisons tests. The clones in this table, taken by TCRdb from immuneACCESS, are in-frame only. Not every clone is retained; where verified, under half of the shortfall comes from an unresolved V gene, and the cause of the rest is unknown. V, J and clone size are those of that table, while D and trimming were read from the DNA. The sample profile shows approximately 190,000 clones; approximately 91% of them were found once. Over 0.85% of the sample belongs to the ten largest clones.

The germline V gene yields SGHTA for CDR1 and FQGNSA for CDR2. Trimming accounts for 2 bases at V and 3 bases at J, while the number of junction bases matched to no gene is 15. The CDR3 goes from the cysteine to the phenylalanine over 18 residues. CDR3 DNA is the only sequence kept; it has 54 bases, read in frame from the first base. The clonotype comes from an adult in good health. The rearranged chain carries TRBV7-2 and TRBJ1-2, and TRBD1 matches 7 of the central bases. Material: peripheral blood, obtained on day 0 of AZD1222 vaccination. The DNA sequence is TGTGCCAGCAGCTTAAAGGGGGCAGGGAACCTTGGGTACTATGGCTACACCTTC. It specifies CASSLKGAGNLGYYGYTF.